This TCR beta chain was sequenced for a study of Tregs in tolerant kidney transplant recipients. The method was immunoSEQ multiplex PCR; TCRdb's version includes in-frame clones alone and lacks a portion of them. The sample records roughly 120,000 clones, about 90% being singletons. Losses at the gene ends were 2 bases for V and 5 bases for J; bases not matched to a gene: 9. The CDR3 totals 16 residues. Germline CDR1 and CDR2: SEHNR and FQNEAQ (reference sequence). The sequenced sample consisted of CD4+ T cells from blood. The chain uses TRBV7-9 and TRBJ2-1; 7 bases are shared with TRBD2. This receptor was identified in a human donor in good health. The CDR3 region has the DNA TGTGCCAGCAGCTTAATGGGGCGGACTAGGGACAATGAGCAGTTCTTC. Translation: CASSLMGRTRDNEQFF.